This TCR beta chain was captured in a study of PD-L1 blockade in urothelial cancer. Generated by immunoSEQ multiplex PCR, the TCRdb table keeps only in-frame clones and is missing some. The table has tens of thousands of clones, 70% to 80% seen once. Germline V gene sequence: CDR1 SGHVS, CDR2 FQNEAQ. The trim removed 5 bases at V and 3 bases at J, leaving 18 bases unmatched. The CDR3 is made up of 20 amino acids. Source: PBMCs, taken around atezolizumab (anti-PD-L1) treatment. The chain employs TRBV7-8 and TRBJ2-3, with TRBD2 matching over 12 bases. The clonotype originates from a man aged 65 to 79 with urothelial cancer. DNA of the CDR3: TGTGCCAGCAGCCCCTTCCGTTCCCTAGCGGGAGGGCTGGGGACAGATACGCAGTATTTT. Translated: CASSPFRSLAGGLGTDTQYF.